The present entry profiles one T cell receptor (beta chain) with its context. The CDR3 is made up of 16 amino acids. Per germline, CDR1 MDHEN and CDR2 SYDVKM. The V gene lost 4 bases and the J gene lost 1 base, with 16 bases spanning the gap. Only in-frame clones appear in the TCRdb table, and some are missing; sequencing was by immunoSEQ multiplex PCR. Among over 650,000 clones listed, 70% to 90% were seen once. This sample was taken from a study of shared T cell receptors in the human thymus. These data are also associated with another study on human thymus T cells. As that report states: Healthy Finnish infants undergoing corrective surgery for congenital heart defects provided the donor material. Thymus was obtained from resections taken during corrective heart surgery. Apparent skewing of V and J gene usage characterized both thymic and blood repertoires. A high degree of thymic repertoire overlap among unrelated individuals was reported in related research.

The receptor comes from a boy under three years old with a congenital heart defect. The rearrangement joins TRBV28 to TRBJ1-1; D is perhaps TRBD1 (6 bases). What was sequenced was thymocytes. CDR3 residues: CASSSNRASRNTEAFF. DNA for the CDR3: TGTGCCAGCAGTTCAAACAGGGCTTCGAGGAACACTGAAGCTTTCTTT.